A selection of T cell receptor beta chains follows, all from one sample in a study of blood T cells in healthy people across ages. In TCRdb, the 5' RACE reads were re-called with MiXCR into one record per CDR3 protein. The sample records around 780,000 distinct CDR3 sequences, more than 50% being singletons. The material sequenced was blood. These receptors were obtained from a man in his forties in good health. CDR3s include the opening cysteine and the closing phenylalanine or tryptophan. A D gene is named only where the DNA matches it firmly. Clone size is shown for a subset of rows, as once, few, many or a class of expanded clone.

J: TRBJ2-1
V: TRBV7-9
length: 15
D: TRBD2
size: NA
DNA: TGTGCCAGCAGCTTAGTAGGCGGGAGTTCCGATGAGCAGTTCTTC
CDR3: CASSLVGGSSDEQFF

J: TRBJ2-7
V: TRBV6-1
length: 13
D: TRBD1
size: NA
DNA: TGTGCCAGCAGTGAAACCCTGACAGGGGTTGGGTACTTC
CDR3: CASSETLTGVGYF

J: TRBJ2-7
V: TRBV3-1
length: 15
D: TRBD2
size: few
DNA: TGTGCCAGCAGCCGTACTAGCGCCTTCTCCTACGAGCAGTACTTC
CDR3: CASSRTSAFSYEQYF

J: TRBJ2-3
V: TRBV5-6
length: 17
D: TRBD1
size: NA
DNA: TGTGCCAGCAGGTCGATCAGTCGACAGGGTTTAACAGATACGCAGTATTTT
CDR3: CASRSISRQGLTDTQYF

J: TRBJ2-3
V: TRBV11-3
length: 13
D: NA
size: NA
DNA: TGTGCCAGCAGTTACGACAGAACAGATACGCAGTATTTT
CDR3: CASSYDRTDTQYF

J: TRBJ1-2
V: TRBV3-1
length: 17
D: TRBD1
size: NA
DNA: TGTGCCAGCAGCCCGCCGGGACAGGGGGCCTGGGACTATGGCTACACCTTC
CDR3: CASSPPGQGAWDYGYTF

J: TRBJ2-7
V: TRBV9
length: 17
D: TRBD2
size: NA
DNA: TGTGCCAGCAGCGTAGAATCGGGCGGTAGCGGGGTTTACGAGCAGTACTTC
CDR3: CASSVESGGSGVYEQYF

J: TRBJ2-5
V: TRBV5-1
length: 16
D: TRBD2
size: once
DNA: TGCGCCAGCAGCTTGGGTCCTAGCGGGTACCAAGAGACCCAGTACTTC
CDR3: CASSLGPSGYQETQYF

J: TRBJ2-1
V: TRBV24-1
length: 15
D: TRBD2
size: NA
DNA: TGTGCCACCAGTGATTTACTAGCGGTTAACAATGAGCAGTTCTTC
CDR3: CATSDLLAVNNEQFF

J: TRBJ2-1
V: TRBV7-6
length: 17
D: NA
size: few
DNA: TGTGCCAGCAGCTTATTACCACAGGGTCTTCTACCACATGAGCAGTTCTTC
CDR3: CASSLLPQGLLPHEQFF

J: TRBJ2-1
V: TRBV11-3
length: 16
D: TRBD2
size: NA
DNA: TGTGCCAGCAGCTTATACTTAGCGGGGAGTTACAATGAGCAGTTCTTC
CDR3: CASSLYLAGSYNEQFF

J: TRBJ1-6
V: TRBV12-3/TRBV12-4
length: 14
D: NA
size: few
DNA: TGTGCCAGCAGTCTTTCCGGGGGCAATTCACCCCTCCACTTT
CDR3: CASSLSGGNSPLHF

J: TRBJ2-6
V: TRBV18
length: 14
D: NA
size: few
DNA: TGTGCCAGCTCGGAACTGGGAGGGGCCAACGTCCTGACTTTC
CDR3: CASSELGGANVLTF

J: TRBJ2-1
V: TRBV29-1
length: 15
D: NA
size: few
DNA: TGCAGCGTTGGGCCCCCGACTTTCCGGTTACGGGAGCAGTTCTTC
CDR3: CSVGPPTFRLREQFF

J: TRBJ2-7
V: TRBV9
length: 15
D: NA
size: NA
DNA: TGTGCCAGCAGCCCCCGTGTAGCGGATGAATCGGAGCAGTACTTC
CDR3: CASSPRVADESEQYF

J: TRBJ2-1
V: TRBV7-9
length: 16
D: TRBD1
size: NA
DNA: TGTGCCAGCAGCTCCCGACAGGGGGTTGGCTACAATGAGCAGTTCTTC
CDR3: CASSSRQGVGYNEQFF

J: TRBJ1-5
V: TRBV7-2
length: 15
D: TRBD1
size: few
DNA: TGTGCCAGCAGCTTAGTGACAGGGAATCATCAGCCCCAGCATTTT
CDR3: CASSLVTGNHQPQHF

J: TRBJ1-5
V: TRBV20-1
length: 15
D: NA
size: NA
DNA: TGCAGTGCTAGCCGGACAGCCCTTAGCAATCAGCCCCAGCATTTT
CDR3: CSASRTALSNQPQHF

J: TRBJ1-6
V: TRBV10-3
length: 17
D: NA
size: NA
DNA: TGTGCCATCAGTGAGGGCCGACAGGCTACCGGGAATTCACCCCTCCACTTT
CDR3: CAISEGRQATGNSPLHF

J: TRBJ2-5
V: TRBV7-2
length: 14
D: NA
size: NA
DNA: TGTGCCAGCAGCTACAGGGTTGGCTATGAGACCCAGTACTTC
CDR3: CASSYRVGYETQYF

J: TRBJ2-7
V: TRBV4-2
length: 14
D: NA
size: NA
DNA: TGTGCCAGCAGCCAAGGTCAGGGACCGGGCGAGCAGTACTTC
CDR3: CASSQGQGPGEQYF

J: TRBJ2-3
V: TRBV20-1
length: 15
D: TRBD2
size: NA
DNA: TGCAGTGCCCCGACCCTAGCGGGAGTCGGGAATACGCAGTATTTT
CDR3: CSAPTLAGVGNTQYF

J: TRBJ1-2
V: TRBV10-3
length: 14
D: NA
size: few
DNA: TGTGCCATCAGTGAGCTGGGCCTTTATCAGGGCTACACCTTC
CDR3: CAISELGLYQGYTF

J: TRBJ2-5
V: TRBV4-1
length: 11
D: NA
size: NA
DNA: TGCGCCAGCAGCCAAGGAGTCACCAAGTACTTC
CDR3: CASSQGVTKYF

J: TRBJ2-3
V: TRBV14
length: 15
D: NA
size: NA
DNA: TGTGCCAGCAGCCAAGATGGGCGGCGGCGGGATACGCAGTATTTT
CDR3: CASSQDGRRRDTQYF

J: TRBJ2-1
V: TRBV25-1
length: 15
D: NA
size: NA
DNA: TGTGACAGCAGTGCTTCAGGGGTATCCTACAATGAGCAGTTCTTC
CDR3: CDSSASGVSYNEQFF

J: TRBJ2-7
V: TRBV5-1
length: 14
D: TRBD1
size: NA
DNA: TGCGCCAGCAGCTCGGACAGGGAGCCTCTCGAGCAGTACTTC
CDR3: CASSSDREPLEQYF

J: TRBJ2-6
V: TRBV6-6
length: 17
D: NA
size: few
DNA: TGTGCCAGCAGTTACTCCGGCCCTTACTCTGGGGCCAACGTCCTGACTTTC
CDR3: CASSYSGPYSGANVLTF

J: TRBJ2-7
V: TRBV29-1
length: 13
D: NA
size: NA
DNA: TGCAGCGTTGAAGATGCCCACCTCTACGAGCAGTACTTC
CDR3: CSVEDAHLYEQYF